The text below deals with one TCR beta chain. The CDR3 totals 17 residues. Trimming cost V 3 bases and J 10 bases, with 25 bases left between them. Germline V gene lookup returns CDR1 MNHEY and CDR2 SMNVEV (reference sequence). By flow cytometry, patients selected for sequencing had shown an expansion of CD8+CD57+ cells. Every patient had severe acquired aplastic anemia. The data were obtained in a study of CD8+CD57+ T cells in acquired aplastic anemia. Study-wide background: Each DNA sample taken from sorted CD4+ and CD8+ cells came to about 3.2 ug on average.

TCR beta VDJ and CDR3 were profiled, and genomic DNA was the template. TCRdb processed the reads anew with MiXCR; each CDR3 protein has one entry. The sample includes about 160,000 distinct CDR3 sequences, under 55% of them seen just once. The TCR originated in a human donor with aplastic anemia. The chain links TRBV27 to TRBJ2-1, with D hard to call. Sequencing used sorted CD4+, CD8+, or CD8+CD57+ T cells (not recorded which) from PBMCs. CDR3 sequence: CASSFKAKGPQAREQFF. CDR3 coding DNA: TGTGCCAGCAGTTTTAAAGCCAAAGGGCCCCAGGCAAGGGAGCAGTTCTTC.